This entry describes one TCR beta chain. The record originates from a study of regulatory T cells in long-lasting Graves disease. To make TCR beta libraries, researchers used iRepertoire HTBI primers and Arm-PCR of CDR3 regions. Original data processing: Analysis of the samples identified around 60 TRBV and 12 to 15 TRBJ segments. TCRdb redid the calling of the multiplex PCR reads with MiXCR, one entry per CDR3 protein. TCRdb, not the authors, supplied the V and J calls. The profile covers about 450,000 distinct CDR3 sequences, with about 15% appearing a single time and roughly 15% taken by the ten largest. The time point: newly diagnosed GD, antithyroid drugs for less than 3 months. Scientists built the TCR library using RNA that was extracted from PBMCs. Germline V gene lookup returns CDR1 SGHKS and CDR2 YYEKEE (reference sequence). Trimming removed 4 bases from V and 2 bases from J; junction bases left unmatched: 6. The CDR3 is 15 amino acids.

The data were also submitted as part of a second study, on T cells in Graves' hyperthyroidism and ophthalmopathy.

The sequenced sample was peripheral blood mononuclear cells (PBMCs), obtained at new diagnosis, from a patient treated with antithyroid drugs. This chain joins TRBV5-5 and TRBJ1-2; TRBD1 matches at 9 bases. The source of this sequence is a woman aged 45-60 years with Graves disease. This CDR3 is CASSHRTGVNYGYTF. DNA for the CDR3: TGTGCCAGCAGCCACCGGACAGGGGTCAACTATGGCTACACCTTC.